This is a list of T cell receptor beta chains from one sample in a study of T-cell memory formation after mild COVID-19. TCRdb re-called the 5' RACE reads with MiXCR, one entry per CDR3 protein. This repertoire shows roughly 560,000 distinct CDR3 sequences, about a fifth found once; its top ten account for approximately 13%. The sample consisted of PBMCs or a T cell subset sorted from them (not recorded which). Every receptor here comes from an adult woman who had mild COVID-19 (a few samples of this study predate the infection). Cell type and time point are not known. Each CDR3 is given with its conserved first and last residue. The D gene is left open where the match is weak.

d_gene,v_gene,j_gene,CDR3aa
NA,TRBV10-3,TRBJ2-7,CASATALAYEQYF
NA,TRBV6-4,TRBJ2-7,CASSDRGPEQYF
NA,TRBV24-1,TRBJ2-3,CATSVGTVTDTQYF
NA,TRBV5-1,TRBJ2-5,CASSNPGLIQETQYF
TRBD1,TRBV4-2,TRBJ2-2,CASSPLRQGANTGELFF
TRBD2,TRBV4-3,TRBJ2-1,CASSQALTSGSRDEQFF
NA,TRBV10-3,TRBJ2-7,CAISTPQPYEQYF
NA,TRBV24-1,TRBJ1-2,CATSDSTGLRVNGYTF
TRBD1,TRBV4-2,TRBJ2-2,CASSHPDDRVGAYGELFF
NA,TRBV25-1,TRBJ2-1,CASSGYDRHLSNEQFF
NA,TRBV24-1,TRBJ2-7,CATSGGNHYEQYF